The 24 T cell receptor beta chains below were found in one sample sequenced in a study of T-cell reconstitution after alpha-beta-depleted transplantation in children. Unique molecular identifiers featured in how the TCRbeta library was prepared. TCRdb used MiXCR to reprocess the PCR reads, holding one entry per CDR3 protein. The sample yields about 70,000 distinct CDR3 sequences, roughly a tenth seen once. Sequencing was performed on PBMCs, taken before TCRalphabeta/CD19-depleted stem cell transplant. The source is a boy aged 5 to 17 with acute myeloid leukemia, due to receive a stem cell transplant.

This clonotype was detected ten times or more. The genes are TRBV20-1 and TRBJ1-1; 8 bases are shared with TRBD1. CDR3 size: 14 residues. Germline V gene sequence: CDR1 DFQATT, CDR2 SNEGSKA (reference sequence). Trimming cost V 3 bases and J 4 bases; bases outside gene matches: 7. CDR3 region: CSARKGQAVTEAFF. The CDR3 DNA sequence: TGCAGTGCTAGGAAGGGACAGGCGGTCACTGAAGCTTTCTTT.

Here the CDR3 reads CSATGTSGRAGSYNEQFF. The DNA for the CDR3 is TGCAGTGCTACCGGGACTAGCGGGAGGGCCGGCTCCTACAATGAGCAGTTCTTC. The gene calls are TRBV20-1 and TRBJ2-1; 16 bases are shared with TRBD2. There are 18 residues in the CDR3. CDR1 DFQATT and CDR2 SNEGSKA come from the germline V gene (reference sequence). V lost 4 bases, J lost 0 bases, and 6 bases stayed unmatched.

This clonotype was recorded at least ten times. This chain uses TRBV12-3 or TRBV12-4 with TRBJ2-4; D might be TRBD1 (6 bases). The CDR3 has 16 residues. Trimming took off 2 bases at V and 0 bases at J, with 11 bases between the two ends. CDR3 amino acids: CASSLRQGLAKNIQYF. CDR3 DNA: TGTGCCAGCAGTTTAAGGCAGGGGCTAGCCAAAAACATTCAGTACTTC.

This clonotype has a count of ten or more. The chain employs TRBV5-1 and TRBJ2-5, with TRBD2 matching 7 bases. The germline gives CDR1 SGHRS, CDR2 YFSETQ. V gave up 2 bases and J gave up 2 bases; unmatched junction bases: 6. This CDR3 has 15 amino acids. CDR3 residues: CASSFSLAAQETQYF. The DNA for the CDR3 is TGCGCCAGCAGCTTTTCCCTAGCGGCACAAGAGACCCAGTACTTC.

There are many counts of this clonotype. V usage is TRBV10-3 and J usage is TRBJ2-1; possible D gene TRBD1, 6 bases. V lost 0 bases and J 7 bases, leaving 7 bases between the germline ends. This CDR3 has 13 amino acids. The germline CDR1 and CDR2 sequences are ENHRY and SYGVKD. CDR3 bases: TGTGCCATCAGTGAGTCGAGGGGGAATGAGCAGTTCTTC. Translation gives CAISESRGNEQFF.

The table lists this clonotype with many counts. The J gene is TRBJ2-5, the V gene TRBV20-1; 7 bases match TRBD1. Germline CDR1 is DFQATT and CDR2 is SNEGSKA (reference sequence). Trimming removed 0 bases from V and 4 bases from J; junction bases left unmatched: 5. The CDR3 covers 14 residues. CDR3 protein: CSARDTGVGETQYF. CDR3 nucleotides: TGCAGTGCTAGAGATACAGGGGTTGGAGAGACCCAGTACTTC.

The chain links TRBV18 to TRBJ1-2; no reliable D call. Germline CDR1 and CDR2: KGHSH and LQKENI. The CDR3 sequence is 16 residues long. The germline V and J ends were trimmed by 3 bases and 4 bases, with 18 bases remaining between them. The CDR3 spells CASSPSWTRRSYGYTF. The CDR3 nucleotides read TGTGCCAGCTCACCCAGCTGGACGAGAAGATCCTATGGCTACACCTTC. Full variable domain (outside the CDR3, taken from reference TRBV18 and TRBJ1-2): NAGVMQNPRHLVRRRGQEARLRCSPMKGHSHVYWYRQLPEEGLKFMVYLQKENIIDESGMPKERFSAEFPKEGPSILRIQQVVRGDSAAYFCASSPSWTRRSYGYTFGSGTRLTVV.

The chain joins TRBV7-2 to TRBJ1-3, with TRBD1 matching over 7 bases. With V trimmed by 6 bases and J by 2 bases, 7 bases remained unmatched. The CDR3 sequence is 15 residues long. CDR1 is SGHTA and CDR2 is FQGNSA in the germline V gene. The CDR3 region is CASSLRDSPGNTIYF. The DNA for the CDR3 is TGTGCCAGCAGTTTACGGGACAGTCCTGGAAACACCATATATTTT. The variable domain in full, completed from reference TRBV7-2 and TRBJ1-3, reads GAGVSQSPSNKVTEKGKDVELRCDPISGHTALYWYRQSLGQGLEFLIYFQGNSAPDKSGLPSDRFSAERTGGSVSTLTIQRTQQEDSAVYLCASSLRDSPGNTIYFGEGSWLTVV.

This clonotype was seen at least ten times. The chain joins TRBV20-1 to TRBJ2-1; no definite D call. Trimming left V 6 bases short and J 3 bases short, with 9 bases between. The CDR3 has 12 residues. Germline V gene sequence: CDR1 DFQATT, CDR2 SNEGSKA (reference sequence). The CDR3 bases are TGCAGTGCCGCCCCAGTCTACAATGAGCAGTTCTTC. As protein: CSAAPVYNEQFF.

This clonotype has ten or more counts. This chain links TRBV20-1 with TRBJ2-5; the D call may be TRBD1 or TRBD2 (6 bases each). Trimming shortened V by 6 bases and J by 5 bases, and 13 bases separated the two germline ends. CDR3 length equals 12 residues. Germline V gene lookup returns CDR1 DFQATT and CDR2 SNEGSKA (reference sequence). CDR3: CSARRGKETQYF. In DNA form, the CDR3 reads TGCAGTGCGCGGAGGGGGAAGGAGACCCAGTACTTC.

The sample holds many counts of this clonotype. The J gene is TRBJ2-2, the V gene TRBV7-9; 10 bases are a match to TRBD2. The CDR3 has 15 amino acids. From germline, CDR1 is SEHNR and CDR2 FQNEAQ (reference sequence). V lost 5 bases and J lost 7; bases outside the gene matches: 7. The CDR3 spells CASSQSGTSVGELFF. Here the CDR3 DNA reads TGTGCCAGCAGCCAGTCCGGGACTAGCGTCGGGGAGCTGTTTTTT.

This clonotype was counted many times. The gene calls are TRBV12-3 or TRBV12-4 and TRBJ2-5; TRBD1 matches at 9 bases. Losses at the gene ends were 5 bases for V and 4 bases for J; bases not matched to a gene: 8. The length of the CDR3 is 15 residues. The CDR3 nucleotides read TGTGCCAGCAGTCTACAGGGGGCTTTCGGAGAGACCCAGTACTTC. This codes for CASSLQGAFGETQYF.

This clonotype was detected many times. This chain joins TRBV4-3 and TRBJ2-7; unclear D gene. The V gene's germline CDR1 is LGHNA and CDR2 YSLEER. The CDR3 is 15 residues long. Trimming took off 1 base at V and 2 bases at J, with 12 bases between the two ends. CDR3 protein: CASSQVGQAAYEQYF. The CDR3 region has the DNA TGCGCCAGCAGCCAAGTTGGGCAGGCTGCCTACGAGCAGTACTTC.

The table lists this clonotype with many counts. The chain employs TRBV20-1 and TRBJ1-2; no firm D call. Germline V gives CDR1 DFQATT, CDR2 SNEGSKA (reference sequence). The CDR3 has 13 amino acids. V dropped 1 base and J dropped 4 bases, with 10 bases sitting between them. The CDR3 nucleotides are TGCAGTGCTAGAGGCCCGGAGTCCTATGGCTACACCTTC. Its translation: CSARGPESYGYTF.

At least ten counts were recorded for this clonotype. The chain uses TRBV27 and TRBJ2-3; D gene ambiguous. The CDR3 loop spans 15 amino acids. Per the germline V gene, CDR1 is MNHEY and CDR2 is SMNVEV (reference sequence). Deletions cut 4 bases from V and 0 bases from J, with 11 bases between. CDR3 DNA: TGTGCCAGCAGTTACAAGCGCCCTAGCACAGATACGCAGTATTTT. This gives the protein CASSYKRPSTDTQYF.

This clonotype was counted a few times. This chain joins TRBV7-8 and TRBJ1-2, with D unclear. Trimming shortened V by 0 bases and J by 4 bases, and 3 bases separated the two germline ends. Germline lookup yields CDR1 SGHVS and CDR2 FQNEAQ. This CDR3 comprises 12 residues. The CDR3 sequence is CASSLASYGYTF. Here the CDR3 DNA reads TGTGCCAGCAGCTTAGCGAGCTATGGCTACACCTTC.

The sample holds many counts of this clonotype. This sequence joins TRBV27 and TRBJ2-7, with D perhaps TRBD2 (6 bases). The CDR3 extends over 16 amino acids. V shed 5 bases and J shed 3 bases, with 20 bases lying between them. Germline V gives CDR1 MNHEY, CDR2 SMNVEV (reference sequence). The CDR3 DNA reads TGTGCCAGCAGTCCAGACAGCGCCCGGGGGTTCTACGAGCAGTACTTC. As protein: CASSPDSARGFYEQYF.

This clonotype has ten or more counts. This chain uses TRBV5-1 with TRBJ1-1; unclear D gene. V was clipped by 0 bases and J by 5 bases, with 8 bases between them. Per the germline V gene, CDR1 is SGHRS and CDR2 is YFSETQ. The CDR3 spans 13 residues. CDR3: CASSLAPETEAFF. CDR3 sequence (DNA): TGCGCCAGCAGCTTGGCCCCAGAAACTGAAGCTTTCTTT.

V is TRBV12-3 or TRBV12-4 and J is TRBJ2-2; D possibly corresponds to TRBD2 (5 bases). The V end lost 2 bases, the J end lost 5 bases, and 12 bases lay between the germline ends. The CDR3 has 15 residues. The CDR3 region has the DNA TGTGCCAGCAGTTTATCAGTGGGAGCGACCGGGGAGCTGTTTTTT. This encodes CASSLSVGATGELFF.

This clonotype was seen at least ten times. This chain joins TRBV9 and TRBJ2-2, with D possibly matching TRBD1 (6 bases). The V and J ends lost 3 bases and 4 bases respectively, with 16 bases between them. CDR3 length: 16 amino acids. The germline V gene has CDR1 SGDLS and CDR2 YYNGEE. For the CDR3, the DNA is TGTGCCAGCAGCGGGGGGCGGCTCCCGGGCACCGGGGAGCTGTTTTTT. As protein: CASSGGRLPGTGELFF.

This clonotype was seen many times. The chain joins TRBV28 to TRBJ1-5; D unclear. In germline, CDR1 is MDHEN, CDR2 SYDVKM. Trimming pared 4 bases from V and 7 bases from J, leaving 8 bases between. The CDR3 has 12 amino acids. In DNA form, the CDR3 reads TGTGCCAGCAGTTCCATAGGACAGCCCCAGCATTTT. Translation: CASSSIGQPQHF.

A few counts support this clonotype. The DNA of the CDR3 is TGTGCCAGTATCCCTTGGACTAGCGGGAGGAGAGTCACAGATACGCAGTATTTT. Protein sequence: CASIPWTSGRRVTDTQYF. The J gene is TRBJ2-3, the V gene TRBV19; 14 positions match TRBD2. The CDR3 runs to 18 residues. V was pared by 7 bases and J by 2 bases, with 11 bases of the junction left unmatched. Germline CDR1 is LNHDA and CDR2 is SQIVND (reference sequence).

At least ten counts were recorded for this clonotype. The chain employs TRBV4-3 and TRBJ2-2; D is perhaps TRBD2 (7 bases). V lost 4 bases and J 4 bases, leaving 16 bases between the germline ends. The CDR3 covers 16 residues. CDR1 is LGHNA, CDR2 YSLEER, per germline. The CDR3 region has the DNA TGCGCCAGCAGCCCAGTAGGGGGAGGGAGCACCGGGGAGCTGTTTTTT. It translates to CASSPVGGGSTGELFF.

This clonotype was recorded at least ten times. This rearrangement joins TRBV11-3 to TRBJ2-2; weak D call: TRBD1 (6 bases). The CDR3 sequence is 19 residues long. The V gene's germline CDR1 is SGHNT and CDR2 YENEEA. Trimming removed 4 bases from V and 6 bases from J, with 27 bases in between. The CDR3 nucleotides read TGTGCCAGCAGCTCCCTACGAGGGGGACGAGGGGTATACGCCGGGGAGCTGTTTTTT. Translation gives CASSSLRGGRGVYAGELFF.